The 19 T cell receptor beta chains given below trace back to one sample, sequenced in a study of blood T cell repertoires in COVID-19. Assay used: immunoSEQ multiplex PCR; TCRdb lists only in-frame clones, some missing. The table lists more than 95,000 clones, approximately 81% of them singletons. Sequencing used peripheral blood. The receptors were gathered from a woman in her 50s with acute or convalescent COVID-19.

This chain uses TRBV5-8 with TRBJ2-3; D perhaps matches TRBD1 (6 bases). The V gene lost 4 bases and the J gene lost 6 bases, with 21 bases spanning the gap. The germline V gene has CDR1 SGHTS and CDR2 YDEGEE. The CDR3 consists of 16 residues. As DNA, the CDR3 is TGTGCCAGCAGCCCGGGACATCAGGCACATCTGGATACGCAGTATTTT. It is translated as CASSPGHQAHLDTQYF.

The J gene is TRBJ1-5, the V gene TRBV14, with D unresolved. This CDR3 is 13 amino acids long. CDR1 and CDR2 (germline): SGHDN, FVKESK. Trimming left V 4 bases short and J 4 bases short, with 8 bases between. This CDR3 reads CASSRGGNQPQHF. The DNA for the CDR3 is TGTGCCAGCAGCCGGGGAGGAAATCAGCCCCAGCATTTT.

This clone occurred a few times. V is TRBV29-1 and J is TRBJ1-1, with D unresolved. CDR1 and CDR2 (germline): SQVTM, ANQGSEA. The CDR3 has 12 amino acids. With 5 bases removed from V and 0 bases from J, the gap between germline ends came to 7 bases. In nucleotides, the CDR3 is TGCAGCGTTCAACAGATGAACACTGAAGCTTTCTTT. Translated: CSVQQMNTEAFF.

The CDR3 DNA follows: TGTGCCAGTAGTGGAACAGGGGGCGATACGCAGTATTTT. Translation: CASSGTGGDTQYF. J is TRBJ2-3 and V is TRBV19, with TRBD1 identical over 9 bases. The V gene's germline CDR1 is LNHDA and CDR2 SQIVND (reference sequence). The CDR3 loop spans 13 amino acids. Losses at the gene ends were 5 bases for V and 6 bases for J; bases not matched to a gene: 3.

This rearrangement joins TRBV27 to TRBJ1-1, with 12 bases lining up with TRBD1. The CDR3 totals 14 residues. Germline CDR1 and CDR2: MNHEY and SMNVEV (reference sequence). V trimming: 3 bases; J trimming: 11 bases; junction bases outside the gene matches: 7. CDR3 nucleotide sequence: TGTGCCAGCAGTTTCACCGGGACAGGGGGCGCCGCTTTCTTT. It specifies CASSFTGTGGAAFF.

This clone was picked up one time. CDR3 DNA: TGTGCCAGCAGGGGACAGTACAATCAGCCCCAGCATTTT. It codes for CASRGQYNQPQHF. This sequence joins TRBV2 and TRBJ1-5, with 7 bases aligning to TRBD1. Germline V gene data show CDR1 as SNHLY and CDR2 as FYNNEI. V shed 6 bases, J shed 3 bases, and the junction held 2 bases outside the gene matches. The CDR3 totals 13 residues.

This clone appeared a single time. The chain carries TRBV25-1 and TRBJ2-3; D remains unclear. CDR3 length: 15 residues. Trimming removed 3 bases at V and 0 bases at J, with 10 bases between. Per germline, CDR1 MGHDK and CDR2 SYGVNS. For the CDR3, the DNA is TGTGCCAGCAGTGAGGCCAGATCTAGCACAGATACGCAGTATTTT. Encoded protein: CASSEARSSTDTQYF.

This clone was seen only once. The chain links TRBV5-1 to TRBJ2-5, with 7 bases aligning to TRBD1. V gave up 6 bases and J gave up 0 bases; unmatched junction bases: 8. CDR3 length: 15 residues. Germline CDR1 and CDR2: SGHRS and YFSETQ. CDR3 sequence reads: CASTSGQHHQETQYF. CDR3 DNA: TGCGCCAGCACTTCGGGACAGCACCACCAAGAGACCCAGTACTTC.

This chain connects TRBV2 to TRBJ1-3; a weak D match, TRBD1 (5 bases). V dropped 4 bases and J dropped 4 bases, with 11 bases sitting between them. The CDR3 totals 14 residues. Germline V lookup: CDR1 SNHLY, CDR2 FYNNEI. DNA of the CDR3: TGTGCCAGCAGTGTTCAGGGAACCGGAAACACCATATATTTT. It encodes CASSVQGTGNTIYF.

The chain joins TRBV6-6 to TRBJ1-1; D is perhaps TRBD1 (6 bases). The V gene lost 6 bases and the J gene lost 4 bases, with 15 bases spanning the gap. This CDR3 region has 14 residues. Germline CDR1 and CDR2: MNHNY and SVGAGI (reference sequence). Here the CDR3 reads CASRSGGTSTEAFF. CDR3 DNA: TGTGCCAGCAGGTCCGGGGGGACATCCACTGAAGCTTTCTTT.

J is TRBJ2-1 and V is TRBV20-1; D is undetermined. CDR1 is DFQATT and CDR2 is SNEGSKA in the germline V gene (reference sequence). The CDR3 loop spans 10 amino acids. In DNA, the CDR3 is TGCAGCCCTGTTTTCAATGAGCAGTTCTTC. It encodes CSPVFNEQFF.

J is TRBJ1-5 and V is TRBV3-1 (or the pseudogene TRBV3-2), with a tentative D call TRBD1 (5 bases). V was shortened by 3 bases and J by 3 bases, with 6 bases between the two germline ends. This CDR3 region has 13 residues. CDR1 and CDR2 (germline): LGHDT, YNNKEL (reference sequence). The CDR3 region has the DNA TGTGCCAGCAGCCAGGACAACAATCAGCCCCAGCATTTT. Translated: CASSQDNNQPQHF.

The V and J genes are TRBV27 and TRBJ1-1, with a tentative D call TRBD1 (6 bases). The CDR3 covers 21 residues. Germline assignment: CDR1 MNHEY and CDR2 SMNVEV (reference sequence). V gave up 5 bases and J gave up 2 bases, with 33 bases separating them. This CDR3 reads CASSLRSFPLDRNGLNTEAFF. The CDR3 nucleotides read TGTGCCAGCAGTCTTCGCAGTTTTCCCCTCGACAGGAATGGGCTAAACACTGAAGCTTTCTTT.

This clone showed up just a few times. V usage is TRBV6-5 and J usage is TRBJ1-1; 8 bases are a match to TRBD1. CDR3 length: 14 amino acids. The J segment lost 6 bases and the V segment lost 5 bases, leaving 8 bases of the junction unmatched. Germline V gene lookup returns CDR1 MNHEY and CDR2 SVGAGI. The CDR3 bases are TGTGCCAGCAGTAGCGGGACAGGCACCGCTGAAGCTTTCTTT. It specifies CASSSGTGTAEAFF.

This clone showed up just a few times. The V and J genes are TRBV9 and TRBJ1-1; TRBD1 matches 8 bases. After removal of 3 bases from V and 3 bases from J, the junction contained 7 bases not matched to a gene. The CDR3 has 15 amino acids. Germline CDR1 reads SGDLS; CDR2 reads YYNGEE. This CDR3 is CASSASGGAYTEAFF. CDR3 nucleotides: TGTGCCAGCAGCGCCTCAGGGGGCGCGTACACTGAAGCTTTCTTT.

The rearrangement links TRBV11-2 to TRBJ1-2, with D tentatively TRBD1 (6 bases). Germline V gives CDR1 SGHAT, CDR2 FQNNGV. The CDR3 is made up of 13 amino acids. The V gene lost 6 bases and the J gene lost 7 bases, with 15 bases spanning the gap. Here the CDR3 reads CASRYRVDSGYTF. CDR3 bases: TGTGCCAGCAGATACAGGGTTGATAGTGGCTACACCTTC.

The genes are TRBV19 and TRBJ2-7; 13 positions agree with TRBD2. CDR1 and CDR2 (germline): LNHDA, SQIVND (reference sequence). The CDR3 has 15 amino acids. V shed 6 bases and J 4 bases; nucleotides not matched to a gene: 6. The CDR3 DNA reads as TGTGCCAGTAGCACCGGGACTAGCGGGATATACGAGCAGTACTTC. Its protein is CASSTGTSGIYEQYF.

The chain combines TRBV5-1 with TRBJ1-1; D not resolved. This CDR3 spans 11 amino acids. V was trimmed by 6 bases and J by 2 bases, leaving 5 bases between them. Germline V gene sequence: CDR1 SGHRS, CDR2 YFSETQ. The CDR3 loop reads CASNTNTEAFF. The CDR3 DNA is TGCGCCAGCAATACAAACACTGAAGCTTTCTTT. Drawing the rest from reference TRBV5-1 and TRBJ1-1, the complete variable domain is KAGVTQTPRYLIKTRGQQVTLSCSPISGHRSVSWYQQTPGQGLQFLFEYFSETQRNKGNFPGRFSGRQFSNSRSEMNVSTLELGDSALYLCASNTNTEAFFGQGTRLTVV.

V gene TRBV5-1 combines with J gene TRBJ2-5; TRBD2 might be the D (6 bases). V lost 3 bases and J 10 bases, leaving 13 bases between the germline ends. The CDR3 totals 12 residues. The germline gives CDR1 SGHRS, CDR2 YFSETQ. In DNA, the CDR3 is TGCGCCAGCAGCTCGGAGAGCGGGCACCAGTACTTC. Translation: CASSSESGHQYF.